Presented here are 3 T cell receptor beta chains from one specimen sequenced in a study of cytomegalovirus exposure and HLA in healthy donors. PCR was performed using 60 Vbeta and 13 Jbeta primers. Libraries were prepared by immunoSEQ multiplex PCR; TCRdb keeps only in-frame clonotypes and omits some of them. The ten top clones account for 3.5% to 4%, within a sample of tens of thousands of clones. The sequenced sample consisted of PBMCs. Receptors originate from a female donor in good health and CMV-seropositive.

The gene calls are TRBV19 and TRBJ1-1, with D hard to call. Germline values: CDR1 LNHDA, CDR2 SQIVND (reference sequence). The CDR3 extends over 15 amino acids. The V and J ends lost 5 bases and 6 bases respectively, with 19 bases between them. CDR3 sequence: CASSPIMRVGAEAFF. The CDR3 DNA follows: TGTGCCAGTAGTCCCATTATGCGGGTAGGTGCTGAAGCTTTCTTT.

This chain joins TRBV2 and TRBJ2-1; perhaps TRBD2 as D (6 bases). CDR1 and CDR2 (germline): SNHLY, FYNNEI. The ends were cut back, 7 bases at V and 6 bases at J, with 10 bases in the middle. The CDR3 is made up of 12 amino acids. CDR3 amino acids: CASKTSRNEQFF. CDR3 nucleotide sequence: TGTGCCAGCAAGACTAGTCGCAATGAGCAGTTCTTC.

This rearrangement joins TRBV29-1 to TRBJ1-1; TRBD1 aligns across 8 bases. The CDR3 spans 13 residues. Germline lookup yields CDR1 SQVTM and CDR2 ANQGSEA. With 3 bases clipped from V and 2 bases from J, the junction kept 2 bases outside the gene matches. The CDR3 DNA follows: TGCAGCGTTGACAGGGGGCTCAACACTGAAGCTTTCTTT. Protein product: CSVDRGLNTEAFF.